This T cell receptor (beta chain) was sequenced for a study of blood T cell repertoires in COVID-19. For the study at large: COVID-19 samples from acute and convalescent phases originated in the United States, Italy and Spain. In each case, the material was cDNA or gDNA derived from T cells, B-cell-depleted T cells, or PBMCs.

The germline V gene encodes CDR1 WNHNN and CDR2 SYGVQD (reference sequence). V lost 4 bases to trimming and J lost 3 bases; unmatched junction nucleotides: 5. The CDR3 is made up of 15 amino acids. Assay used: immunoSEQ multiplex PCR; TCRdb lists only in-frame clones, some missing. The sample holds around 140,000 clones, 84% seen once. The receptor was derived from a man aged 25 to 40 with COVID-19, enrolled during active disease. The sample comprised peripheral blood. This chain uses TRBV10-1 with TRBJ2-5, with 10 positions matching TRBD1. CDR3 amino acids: CASSGQGAGEETQYF. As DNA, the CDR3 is TGCGCCAGCAGTGGACAGGGGGCCGGAGAAGAGACCCAGTACTTC.